A single T cell receptor (beta chain) is shown here with its context. What it recognizes is unknown. This record belongs to a study of T cells in Graves' hyperthyroidism and ophthalmopathy. Germline lookup yields CDR1 SGHNT and CDR2 YYREEE (reference sequence). The CDR3 sequence is 14 residues long. V was cut by 5 bases and J by 5 bases, with 17 bases left in between. From RNA transcripts, TCR beta CDR3 regions were amplified. RT-PCR in the first round (using the HTBI primer set) targeted the TCR CDR3. Via MiXCR, TCRdb re-called the multiplex PCR reads, giving one row per CDR3 protein. The table has hundreds of thousands of distinct CDR3 sequences, around 20% seen once. The study, taken as a whole, reports: Among thyroid clonotypes expanded above 0.001, most also appeared in blood. Ophthalmopathy was distinguished from stable hyperthyroidism by 13 V-J signatures.

V gene TRBV5-4 combines with J gene TRBJ2-7; D perhaps matches TRBD2 (6 bases). The sequenced sample was blood. This receptor was obtained from a woman aged 45-65 years with Graves' hyperthyroidism that later progressed to Graves' ophthalmopathy. CDR3 sequence: CASRLDWTGDEQYF. The DNA of the CDR3 is TGTGCCAGCAGGCTAGACTGGACGGGGGACGAGCAGTACTTC.